Shown below are 27 T cell receptor beta chains from a single sample sequenced in a study of shared clonotypes between healthy human individuals. The repertoire was sequenced with immunoSEQ multiplex PCR; TCRdb's copy has only in-frame clones and lacks some. The table shows fewer than 3 million clones, with around 92% occurring only once. Material: naive CD4+ T cells from PBMCs. Stated subset: CD45RA+ positively selected. These receptors all come from a young man in good health. Some clones in this sample may be carry-over from other donors' samples.

The chain recombines TRBV27 with TRBJ1-2; D ambiguous. This CDR3 is 18 amino acids long. In germline, CDR1 is MNHEY, CDR2 SMNVEV (reference sequence). V lost 0 bases and J lost 0, with 17 bases in between. The CDR3 coding sequence is TGTGCCAGCAGTTTATCGAGAACAGCAGGAGGGACTAACTATGGCTACACCTTC. This sequence encodes CASSLSRTAGGTNYGYTF.

This chain joins TRBV18 and TRBJ2-3; D is unclear. CDR3 length: 18 amino acids. Per the germline V gene, CDR1 is KGHSH and CDR2 is LQKENI. V was pared by 1 base and J by 0 bases, with 17 bases between. CDR3 amino acids: CASSPRPRWRDSTDTQYF. The CDR3 nucleotides read TGTGCCAGCTCACCACGTCCCAGGTGGAGAGATAGCACAGATACGCAGTATTTT.

The V gene is TRBV19, the J gene TRBJ2-7, with 7 bases lining up with TRBD2. Trimming removed 5 bases from V and 6 bases from J; junction bases left unmatched: 22. The CDR3 runs to 18 residues. Germline loops: CDR1 LNHDA, CDR2 SQIVND (reference sequence). CDR3 in amino acids: CASSLSRSGTKASGEQYF. The CDR3 coding sequence is TGTGCCAGTAGTTTAAGTAGATCCGGGACTAAGGCTTCAGGCGAGCAGTACTTC.

The chain is built from TRBV6-5 and TRBJ2-1, with TRBD2 matching over 9 bases. This CDR3 is built from 15 residues. Germline assignment: CDR1 MNHEY and CDR2 SVGAGI. The V and J ends lost 7 bases and 4 bases, in that order; junction bases with no gene match: 8. CDR3 sequence (DNA): TGTGCCAGCACCGAGACTAGCGGCAAATACAATGAGCAGTTCTTC. Its protein product is CASTETSGKYNEQFF.

The chain employs TRBV5-1 and TRBJ2-1, with TRBD2 identical over 10 bases. Germline V gives CDR1 SGHRS, CDR2 YFSETQ. V shed 1 base, J shed 9 bases, and the junction held 10 bases outside the gene matches. The CDR3 spans 16 residues. CDR3 DNA sequence: TGCGCCAGCAGCTTGACAGCGGGAGGGCCATTAAGTGAGCAGTTCTTC. Protein sequence: CASSLTAGGPLSEQFF. Looking up the rest from reference TRBV5-1 and TRBJ2-1 gives the full variable domain: KAGVTQTPRYLIKTRGQQVTLSCSPISGHRSVSWYQQTPGQGLQFLFEYFSETQRNKGNFPGRFSGRQFSNSRSEMNVSTLELGDSALYLCASSLTAGGPLSEQFFGPGTRLTVL.

The J gene is TRBJ1-2, the V gene TRBV6-6; D not certain. Germline V CDR1 and CDR2: MNHNY, SVGAGI (reference sequence). The CDR3 is 15 residues long. V was pared by 6 bases and J by 0 bases, with 14 bases between. CDR3 residues: CASREDGLANYGYTF. The CDR3, as DNA: TGTGCCAGCAGGGAAGACGGACTAGCTAACTATGGCTACACCTTC.

About this clone itself: Other DNA sequences within the sample encode an identical CDR3. The chain employs TRBV5-1 and TRBJ2-1, with 13 bases lining up with TRBD2. The J segment lost 7 bases and the V segment lost 0 bases, leaving 1 base of the junction unmatched. CDR1 SGHRS and CDR2 YFSETQ come from the germline V gene. The CDR3 totals 15 residues. The CDR3 is CASSLVTSGRNEQFF. The DNA for the CDR3 is TGCGCCAGCAGCTTGGTGACTAGCGGGAGGAATGAGCAGTTCTTC.

This chain connects TRBV15 to TRBJ2-3; 10 bases align to TRBD2. This CDR3 has 15 residues. Germline CDR1 LNHNV, CDR2 YYDKDF (reference sequence). V lost 0 bases, J lost 4 bases, and 1 base stayed unmatched. Here the CDR3 reads CATSRDLAGADTQYF. The CDR3 DNA sequence: TGTGCCACCAGCAGAGATCTAGCGGGGGCAGATACGCAGTATTTT. Drawing the rest from reference TRBV15 and TRBJ2-3, the complete variable domain is DAMVIQNPRYQVTQFGKPVTLSCSQTLNHNVMYWYQQKSSQAPKLLFHYYDKDFNNEADTPDNFQSRRPNTSFCFLDIRSPGLGDTAMYLCATSRDLAGADTQYFGPGTRLTVL.

V and J are TRBV9 and TRBJ1-1, with D tentatively TRBD1 (5 bases). Trimming pared 0 bases from V and 4 bases from J, leaving 7 bases between. CDR1 and CDR2 (germline): SGDLS, YYNGEE. The CDR3 loop spans 13 amino acids. This CDR3 reads CASSVGGSTEAFF. CDR3 sequence (DNA): TGTGCCAGCAGCGTAGGGGGGTCCACTGAAGCTTTCTTT.

The rearrangement links TRBV18 to TRBJ2-2; possible D gene TRBD1, 5 bases. There are 17 residues in the CDR3. V lost 4 bases, J lost 7 bases, and 22 bases lay in between. Germline V lookup: CDR1 KGHSH, CDR2 LQKENI. The CDR3 coding sequence is TGTGCCAGCTCACGAAGGCAGGGTGCCCCCGGGCACGGGGAGCTGTTTTTT. Residues: CASSRRQGAPGHGELFF.

This rearrangement joins TRBV30 to TRBJ2-7; TRBD2 aligns across 8 bases. There are 12 residues in the CDR3. Unmatched junction bases numbered 8, after V lost 4 bases and J lost 9 bases. Germline-derived CDR1 and CDR2 are GTSNPN and SVGIG (reference sequence). The DNA of the CDR3 is TGTGCCTGGAAAGGTAGCGGGACGCGGCAGTACTTC. Its translation is CAWKGSGTRQYF.

The chain is built from TRBV18 and TRBJ2-7; tentative D call: TRBD1 (6 bases). V was cut by 5 bases and J by 4 bases, with 18 bases left in between. This CDR3 spans 15 amino acids. Looked up from germline, CDR1 is KGHSH and CDR2 is LQKENI. The CDR3 region is CASSSRTVVSYEQYF. DNA of the CDR3: TGTGCCAGCTCAAGTCGGACAGTTGTCTCTTACGAGCAGTACTTC.

The V gene is TRBV29-1, the J gene TRBJ1-1; 9 bases are a match to TRBD1. This CDR3 contains 15 residues. V was pared by 4 bases and J by 4 bases, with 10 bases of the junction left unmatched. CDR1 and CDR2 (germline): SQVTM, ANQGSEA. This CDR3 is CSVAGTGRRTTEAFF. CDR3 coding DNA: TGCAGCGTTGCGGGGACAGGGAGAAGGACCACTGAAGCTTTCTTT.

The chain combines TRBV19 with TRBJ1-3; possible D gene TRBD1, 5 bases. The CDR3 is made up of 14 amino acids. Germline V gene sequence: CDR1 LNHDA, CDR2 SQIVND (reference sequence). The germline V and J ends were trimmed by 5 bases and 4 bases, with 12 bases remaining between them. CDR3 DNA: TGTGCCAGTAGTTTCGCAGGGTCCGGAAACACCATATATTTT. Translated, it gives CASSFAGSGNTIYF.

In its sample, this clone was seen once. The chain recombines TRBV4-2 with TRBJ2-7; 10 nucleotides line up with TRBD2. Per germline, CDR1 LGHNA and CDR2 YNFKEQ. The CDR3 runs to 19 residues. Losses at the gene ends were 0 bases for V and 1 base for J; bases not matched to a gene: 12. The CDR3 region is CASSQDLRLAGVGSYEQYF. The DNA for the CDR3 is TGTGCCAGCAGCCAAGATCTCCGGCTAGCGGGAGTGGGTTCCTACGAGCAGTACTTC.

J is TRBJ2-7 and V is TRBV30; 7 bases map to TRBD1. This CDR3 is built from 13 residues. Germline V gene sequence: CDR1 GTSNPN, CDR2 SVGIG (reference sequence). The J segment lost 2 bases and the V segment lost 5 bases, leaving 6 bases of the junction unmatched. CDR3 region: CAWGTVLTYEQYF. The CDR3 nucleotides are TGTGCCTGGGGGACAGTGCTTACCTACGAGCAGTACTTC.

The chain recombines TRBV11-2 with TRBJ2-1; TRBD2 matches 15 bases. This CDR3 comprises 17 residues. Germline V gene sequence: CDR1 SGHAT, CDR2 FQNNGV. The junction had 8 bases not matched to a gene; V was cut back by 3 bases and J by 8 bases. CDR3 in amino acids: CASSLVAGLAGGYEQFF. DNA of the CDR3: TGTGCCAGCAGCTTGGTAGCGGGACTAGCGGGAGGCTATGAGCAGTTCTTC.

The chain links TRBV9 to TRBJ2-1, with TRBD2 matching 7 bases. Losses at the gene ends were 2 bases for V and 9 bases for J; bases not matched to a gene: 2. Germline assignment: CDR1 SGDLS and CDR2 YYNGEE. This CDR3 is built from 12 residues. DNA of the CDR3: TGTGCCAGCAGCGTTCCTAGCGGTGAGCAGTTCTTC. Amino acids: CASSVPSGEQFF.

V and J are TRBV7-9 and TRBJ1-1; weak D call: TRBD1 (6 bases). Looked up from germline, CDR1 is SEHNR and CDR2 is FQNEAQ (reference sequence). The CDR3 runs to 14 residues. V was trimmed by 6 bases and J by 0 bases, leaving 11 bases between them. CDR3 protein: CASSPGAMNTEAFF. CDR3 nucleotides: TGTGCCAGCAGTCCAGGGGCTATGAACACTGAAGCTTTCTTT.

With respect to this clone: Other DNA variants within this sample encode the same CDR3. The gene calls are TRBV5-6 and TRBJ2-5, with no clear D. CDR1 and CDR2 from the germline V gene are SGHDT and YYEEEE. The CDR3 is made up of 11 amino acids. V was trimmed by 2 bases and J by 4 bases, leaving 3 bases between them. CDR3 in DNA: TGTGCCAGCAGCTTTCGAGAGACCCAGTACTTC. It encodes CASSFRETQYF.

J is TRBJ1-1 and V is TRBV10-2, with TRBD1 as a possible D gene (6 bases). CDR3 length: 14 residues. V gave up 6 bases and J gave up 4 bases, with 15 bases separating them. Germline V lookup: CDR1 WSHSY, CDR2 SAAADI. The CDR3 coding sequence is TGCGCCAGCAGACCCCGGACAGATCTCACTGAAGCTTTCTTT. Translated, it gives CASRPRTDLTEAFF.

This clone was counted once. The rearrangement joins TRBV19 to TRBJ1-5; D remains unclear. CDR1 and CDR2 from the germline V gene are LNHDA and SQIVND (reference sequence). Deletions cut 1 base from V and 9 bases from J, with 13 bases between. The CDR3 runs 14 residues. The CDR3 coding sequence is TGTGCCAGTAGTATAGGGTCGGCCTATCGGCCCCAGCATTTT. Translated: CASSIGSAYRPQHF.

The chain is built from TRBV20-1 and TRBJ2-1, with a tentative D call TRBD2 (5 bases). Germline CDR1 is DFQATT and CDR2 is SNEGSKA (reference sequence). There are 11 residues in the CDR3. The V and J ends lost 5 bases and 9 bases respectively, with 11 bases between them. Here the CDR3 DNA reads TGCAGTGCTGCTCACGGAGGTGAGCAGTTCTTC. Translation: CSAAHGGEQFF.

The genes are TRBV11-2 and TRBJ2-5, with TRBD1 as a possible D gene (5 bases). This CDR3 contains 14 residues. Germline CDR1 is SGHAT and CDR2 is FQNNGV. Trimming took off 5 bases at V and 5 bases at J, with 15 bases between the two ends. CDR3 DNA sequence: TGTGCCAGCAGCCCCCAAGGGGTTTGGGAGACCCAGTACTTC. It specifies CASSPQGVWETQYF. Using reference TRBV11-2 and TRBJ2-5 for the parts outside the CDR3, the full variable domain is EAGVAQSPRYKIIEKRQSVAFWCNPISGHATLYWYQQILGQGPKLLIQFQNNGVVDDSQLPKDRFSAERLKGVDSTLKIQPAKLEDSAVYLCASSPQGVWETQYFGPGTRLLVL.

The rearrangement joins TRBV7-2 to TRBJ2-3; 8 bases are a match to TRBD2. V was clipped by 1 base and J by 4 bases; unmatched bases: 4. Germline-derived CDR1 and CDR2 are SGHTA and FQGNSA. The CDR3 loop spans 15 amino acids. CDR3 bases: TGTGCCAGCAGCTTAGGCCCAGCGGGAGCAGATACGCAGTATTTT. Protein product: CASSLGPAGADTQYF.

The chain links TRBV30 to TRBJ1-1, with D uncertain. V shed 8 bases and J shed 8 bases, with 15 bases lying between them. The CDR3 loop spans 11 amino acids. The germline gives CDR1 GTSNPN, CDR2 SVGIG (reference sequence). CDR3 in DNA: TGTGCCCGCCGTCGGACGCACGAAGCTTTCTTT. Translated, it gives CARRRTHEAFF.

The CDR3 DNA sequence: TGTGCCAGCAGCTTAGCAACGTCCGCGGGGGGCTACACCTTC. Translation: CASSLATSAGGYTF. The rearrangement uses TRBV7-9 and TRBJ1-2; no clear D gene. This CDR3 is 14 amino acids long. CDR1 and CDR2 from the germline V gene are SEHNR and FQNEAQ (reference sequence). V dropped 0 bases and J dropped 8 bases, with 13 bases sitting between them.